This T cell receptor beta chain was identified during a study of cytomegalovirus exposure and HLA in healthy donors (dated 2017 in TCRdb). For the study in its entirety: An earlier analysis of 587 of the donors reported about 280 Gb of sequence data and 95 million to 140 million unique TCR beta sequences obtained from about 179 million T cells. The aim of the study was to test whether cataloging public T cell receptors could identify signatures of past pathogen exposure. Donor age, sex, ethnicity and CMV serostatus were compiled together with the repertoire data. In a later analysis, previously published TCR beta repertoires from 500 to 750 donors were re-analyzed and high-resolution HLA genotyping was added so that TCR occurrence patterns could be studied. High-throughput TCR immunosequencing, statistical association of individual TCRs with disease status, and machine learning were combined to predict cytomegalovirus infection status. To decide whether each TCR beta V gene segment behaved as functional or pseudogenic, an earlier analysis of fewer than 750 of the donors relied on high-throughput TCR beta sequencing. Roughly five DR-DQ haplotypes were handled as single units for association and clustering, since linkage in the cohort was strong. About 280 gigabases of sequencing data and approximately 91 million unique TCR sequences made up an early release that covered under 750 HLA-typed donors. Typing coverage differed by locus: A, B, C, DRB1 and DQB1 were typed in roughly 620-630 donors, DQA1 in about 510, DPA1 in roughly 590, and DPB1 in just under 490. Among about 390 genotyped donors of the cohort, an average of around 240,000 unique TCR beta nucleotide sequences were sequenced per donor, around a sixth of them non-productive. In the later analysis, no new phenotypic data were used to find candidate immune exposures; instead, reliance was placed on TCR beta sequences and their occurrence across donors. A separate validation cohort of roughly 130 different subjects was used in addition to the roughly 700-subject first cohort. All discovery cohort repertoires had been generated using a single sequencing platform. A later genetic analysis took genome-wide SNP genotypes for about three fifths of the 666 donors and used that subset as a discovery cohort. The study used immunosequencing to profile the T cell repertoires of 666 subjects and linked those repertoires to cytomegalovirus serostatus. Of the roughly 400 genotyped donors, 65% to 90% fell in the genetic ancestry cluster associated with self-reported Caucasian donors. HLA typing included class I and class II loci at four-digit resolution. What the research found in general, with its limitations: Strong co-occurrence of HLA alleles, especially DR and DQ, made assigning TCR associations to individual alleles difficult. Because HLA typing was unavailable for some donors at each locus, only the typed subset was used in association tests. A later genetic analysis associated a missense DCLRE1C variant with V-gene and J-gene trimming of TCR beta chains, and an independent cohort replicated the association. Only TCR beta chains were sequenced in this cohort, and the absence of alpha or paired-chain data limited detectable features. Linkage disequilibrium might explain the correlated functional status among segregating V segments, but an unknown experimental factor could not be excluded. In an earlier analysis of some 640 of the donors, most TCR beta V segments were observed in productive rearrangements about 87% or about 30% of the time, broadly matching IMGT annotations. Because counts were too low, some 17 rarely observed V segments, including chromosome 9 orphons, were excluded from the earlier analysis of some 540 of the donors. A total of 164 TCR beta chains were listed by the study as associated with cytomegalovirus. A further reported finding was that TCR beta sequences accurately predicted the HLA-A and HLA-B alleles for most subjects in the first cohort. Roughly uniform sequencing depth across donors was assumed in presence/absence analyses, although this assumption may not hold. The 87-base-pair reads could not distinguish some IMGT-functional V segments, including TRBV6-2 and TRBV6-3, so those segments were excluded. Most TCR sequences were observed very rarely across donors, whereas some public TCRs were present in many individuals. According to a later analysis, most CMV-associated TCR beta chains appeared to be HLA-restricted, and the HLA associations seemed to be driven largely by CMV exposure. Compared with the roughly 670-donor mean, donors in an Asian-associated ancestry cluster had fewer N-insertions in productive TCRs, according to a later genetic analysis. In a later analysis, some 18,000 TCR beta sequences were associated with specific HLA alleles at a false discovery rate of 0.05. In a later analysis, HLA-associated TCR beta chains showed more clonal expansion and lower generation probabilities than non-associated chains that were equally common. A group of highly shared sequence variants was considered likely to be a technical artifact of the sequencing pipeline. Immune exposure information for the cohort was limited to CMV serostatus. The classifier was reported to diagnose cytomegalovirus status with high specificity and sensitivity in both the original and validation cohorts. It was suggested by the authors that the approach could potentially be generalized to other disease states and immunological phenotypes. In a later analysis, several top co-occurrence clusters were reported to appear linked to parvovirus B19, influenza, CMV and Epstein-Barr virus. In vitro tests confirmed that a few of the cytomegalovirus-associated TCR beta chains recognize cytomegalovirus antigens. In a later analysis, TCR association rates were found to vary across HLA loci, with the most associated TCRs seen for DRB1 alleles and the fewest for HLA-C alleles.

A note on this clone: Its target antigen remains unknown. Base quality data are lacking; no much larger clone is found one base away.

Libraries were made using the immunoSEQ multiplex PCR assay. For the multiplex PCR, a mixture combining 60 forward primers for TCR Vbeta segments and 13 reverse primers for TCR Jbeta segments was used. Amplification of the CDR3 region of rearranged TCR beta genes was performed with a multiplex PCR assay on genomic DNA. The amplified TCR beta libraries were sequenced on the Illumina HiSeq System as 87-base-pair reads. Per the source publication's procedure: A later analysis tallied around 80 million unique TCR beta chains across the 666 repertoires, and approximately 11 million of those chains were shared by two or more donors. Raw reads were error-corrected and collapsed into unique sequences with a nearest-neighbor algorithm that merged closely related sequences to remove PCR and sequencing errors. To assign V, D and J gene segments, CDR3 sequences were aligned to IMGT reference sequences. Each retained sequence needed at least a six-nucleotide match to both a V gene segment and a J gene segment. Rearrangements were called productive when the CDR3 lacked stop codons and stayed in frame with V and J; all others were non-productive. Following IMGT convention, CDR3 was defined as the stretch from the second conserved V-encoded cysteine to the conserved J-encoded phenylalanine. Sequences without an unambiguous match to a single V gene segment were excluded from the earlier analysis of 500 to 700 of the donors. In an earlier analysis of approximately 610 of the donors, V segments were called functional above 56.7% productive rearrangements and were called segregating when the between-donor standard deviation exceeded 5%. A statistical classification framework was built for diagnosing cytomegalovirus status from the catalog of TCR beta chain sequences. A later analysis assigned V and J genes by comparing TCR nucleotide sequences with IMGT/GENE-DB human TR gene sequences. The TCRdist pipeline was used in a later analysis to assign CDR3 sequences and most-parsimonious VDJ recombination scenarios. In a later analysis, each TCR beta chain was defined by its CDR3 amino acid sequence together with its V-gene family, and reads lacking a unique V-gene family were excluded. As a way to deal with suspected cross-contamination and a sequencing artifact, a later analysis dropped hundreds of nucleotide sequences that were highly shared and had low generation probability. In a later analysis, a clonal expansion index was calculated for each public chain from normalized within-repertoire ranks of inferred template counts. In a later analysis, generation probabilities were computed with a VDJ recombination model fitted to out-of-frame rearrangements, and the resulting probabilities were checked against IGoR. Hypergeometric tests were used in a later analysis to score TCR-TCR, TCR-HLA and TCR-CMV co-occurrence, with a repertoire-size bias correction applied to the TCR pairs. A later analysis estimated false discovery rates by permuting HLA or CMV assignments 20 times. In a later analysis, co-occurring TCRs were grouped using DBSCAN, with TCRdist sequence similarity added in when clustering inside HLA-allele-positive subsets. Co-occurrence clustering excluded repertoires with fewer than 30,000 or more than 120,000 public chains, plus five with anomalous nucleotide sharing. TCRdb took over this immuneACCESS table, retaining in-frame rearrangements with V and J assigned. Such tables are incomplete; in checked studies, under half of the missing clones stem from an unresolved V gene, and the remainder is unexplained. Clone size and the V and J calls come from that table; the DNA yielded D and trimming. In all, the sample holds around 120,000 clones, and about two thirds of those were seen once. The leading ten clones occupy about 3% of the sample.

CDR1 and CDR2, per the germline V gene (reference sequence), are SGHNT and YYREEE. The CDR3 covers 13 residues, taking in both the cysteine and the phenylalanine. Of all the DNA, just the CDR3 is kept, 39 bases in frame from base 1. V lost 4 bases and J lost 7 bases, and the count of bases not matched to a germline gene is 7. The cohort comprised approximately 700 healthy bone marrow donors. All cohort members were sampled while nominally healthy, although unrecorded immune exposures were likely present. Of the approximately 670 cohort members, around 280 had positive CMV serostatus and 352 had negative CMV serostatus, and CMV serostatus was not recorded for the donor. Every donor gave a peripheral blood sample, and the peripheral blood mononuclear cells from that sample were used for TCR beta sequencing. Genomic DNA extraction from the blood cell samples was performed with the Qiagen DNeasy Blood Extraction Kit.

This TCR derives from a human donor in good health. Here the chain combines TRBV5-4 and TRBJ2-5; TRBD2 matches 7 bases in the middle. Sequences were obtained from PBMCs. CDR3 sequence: CASSREVSATQYF. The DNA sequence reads TGTGCCAGCAGCCGGGAGGTTTCGGCGACCCAGTACTTC.